The sequence of this T cell receptor (beta chain) was determined in a study of blood T cell repertoires in COVID-19 (dated by TCRdb to 2020 to 2021). Regarding the research as a whole: Collaborator samples came from the United States, Italy and Spain and covered acute and convalescent phases of COVID-19. The material from the prospective study consisted of cDNA or gDNA derived from T cells, B-cell-depleted T cells, or PBMCs. Subjects who had been exposed to COVID-19, were actively infected with it, or had recovered from it provided the deeply sampled blood TCRbeta repertoires that made up the dataset. A freely available public database, intended as a resource for researchers studying the immune response to SARS-CoV-2, is where the repertoires were released. The samples were drawn from two sources: the first 160 participants of the ongoing ImmuneRACE study, and about 1,300 subjects contributed by 6 global collaborators. Nearly every sample came with metadata listing a de-identified subject ID, COVID-19 status, age in years and sex. Where HLA class I and class II types were available, the types were taken from metadata supplied by the sample provider, not from assay-based typing.

What the study reported, not specific to this receptor: How much clinical and demographic metadata was included differed by source and by participant, and the metadata was provided uncurated.

Enrolling through a virtual design, the prospective study's participants ranged in age from roughly 18 to 89 years and lived across approximately 25 United States geographic areas. Cohort assignment in the prospective study relied on participant-reported clinical history from a screening survey and a study questionnaire. ImmuneRACE Cohort 3 recovered participants were defined by two consecutive negative NP/OP PCR tests, healthcare professional clearance, or symptom resolution. Each participant in the prospective study had whole blood, serum and a nasopharyngeal or oropharyngeal swab collected by mobile phlebotomists. Prospective study participants could optionally give additional blood draws and questionnaires over an approximately 2-month period. Prospective study blood samples were shipped either frozen or at room temperature before DNA extraction. Ends trimmed: V by 0 bases, J by 7 bases; bases unmatched to a gene: 4. The CDR1 and CDR2 encoded by the germline V gene are KGHSH and LQKENI. The CDR3 sequence holds 15 residues, the cysteine and phenylalanine included. The read is trimmed to its CDR3 DNA, 45 bases read in frame from base 1.

With respect to this clone: This receptor's antigen is unknown. No quality values exist for individual bases; no much larger clone is one base distant.

TCRbeta CDR3 regions were amplified from genomic DNA by means of the immunoSEQ Assay, a bias-controlled multiplex PCR. The source study handled its data this way. Within the assay, amplification of reference gene primers was used to estimate how many nucleated cells each sample contained. Sequence reads were collapsed and filtered to measure the absolute abundance of every unique TCRbeta CDR3 rearrangement. For each sample, productive Simpson clonality was calculated as the square root of Simpson's diversity index over productive rearrangements. TCRdb limited this immuneACCESS table to in-frame rearrangements with V and J called. A share of clones is missing; checked studies link under half to unresolved V genes, and the rest is unexplained. V and J calls and clone size come straight from that table; D and trimming were deduced from the DNA. In this sample the table shows 300,000 to 400,000 clones, around 91% of which occur a single time. Approximately 1% of the sample comes from the top ten.

This TCR was sampled from a man younger than 35 who had recovered from COVID-19. The sequenced material came from PBMCs or T cells enriched from blood (not recorded which). The chain links TRBV18 with TRBJ1-3; 9 middle bases align to TRBD1. CDR3 protein: CASSPPGQGRNTIYF. The DNA sequence is TGTGCCAGCTCACCACCGGGACAGGGCAGGAACACCATATATTTT.